The 28 T cell receptor beta chains reported below all come from one sample, sequenced in a study of CD8 T cells in ankylosing spondylitis. A single record per CDR3 protein comes from TCRdb applying MiXCR to the 5' RACE reads. The table lists 200,000 or so distinct CDR3 sequences, more than 25% of them singletons. The sample comprised blood, either unsorted or a sorted T cell fraction (not recorded which). The receptors stem from a male donor with ankylosing spondylitis or in good health (not recorded which).

The V and J genes are TRBV15 and TRBJ2-3; 11 positions agree with TRBD2. Unmatched junction bases numbered 6, after V lost 1 base and J lost 9 bases. Germline V gene data show CDR1 as LNHNV and CDR2 as YYDKDF (reference sequence). This CDR3 is 15 amino acids long. CDR3 region: CATSRARLAGSTQYF. The CDR3 coding sequence is TGTGCCACCAGCAGAGCCAGACTAGCGGGATCAACGCAGTATTTT. Full variable domain (rest looked up from reference TRBV15 and TRBJ2-3): DAMVIQNPRYQVTQFGKPVTLSCSQTLNHNVMYWYQQKSSQAPKLLFHYYDKDFNNEADTPDNFQSRRPNTSFCFLDIRSPGLGDTAMYLCATSRARLAGSTQYFGPGTRLTVL.

The sample holds many counts of this clonotype. The genes are TRBV20-1 and TRBJ2-5; D gene uncertain. Per the germline V gene, CDR1 is DFQATT and CDR2 is SNEGSKA (reference sequence). Trimming took off 3 bases at V and 0 bases at J, with 5 bases between the two ends. The CDR3 has 12 residues. CDR3 nucleotide sequence: TGCAGTGCTAGCGGGTACCAAGAGACCCAGTACTTC. Protein sequence: CSASGYQETQYF.

The V call is TRBV4-1, the J call TRBJ2-7; no firm D call. Germline CDR1 is MGHRA and CDR2 is YSYEKL. Trimming removed 4 bases at V and 3 bases at J, with 10 bases between. This CDR3 spans 13 amino acids. This CDR3 reads CASSRNMDYEQYF. The CDR3 DNA sequence: TGCGCCAGCAGCCGCAATATGGACTACGAGCAGTACTTC.

The chain has TRBV12-3 or TRBV12-4 and TRBJ2-5; D is unclear. V gave up 7 bases and J gave up 9 bases, with 18 bases separating them. This CDR3 spans 13 amino acids. The CDR3 DNA follows: TGTGCCAGCACCTTGGACCTCCCGGCGGCCCAGTACTTC. Protein: CASTLDLPAAQYF.

This clonotype was seen ten or more times. The chain recombines TRBV5-1 with TRBJ2-5, with 10 bases identical to TRBD2. J gave up 4 bases and V 0 bases, and 6 bases lay outside the gene matches. Germline CDR1 and CDR2: SGHRS and YFSETQ. The CDR3 totals 16 residues. CDR3 sequence reads: CASSLGTSGTGETQYF. CDR3 coding DNA: TGCGCCAGCAGCTTGGGTACTAGCGGGACGGGAGAGACCCAGTACTTC.

This clonotype was recorded a few times. The chain couples TRBV6-1 to TRBJ1-4, with a tentative D call TRBD1 (6 bases). Germline CDR1 reads MNHNS; CDR2 reads SASEGT. V was trimmed by 7 bases and J by 10 bases, leaving 16 bases between them. This CDR3 region has 13 residues. This CDR3 reads CASIWAGDGKLFF. CDR3 DNA: TGTGCCAGCATCTGGGCAGGGGATGGAAAACTGTTTTTT.

This clonotype was detected ten times or more. This CDR3 reads CASRTEGPVTEAFF. CDR3 DNA: TGTGCCAGCAGGACGGAGGGGCCGGTCACTGAAGCTTTCTTT. This chain connects TRBV25-1 to TRBJ1-1; possibly TRBD1 for D (5 bases). V was cut by 6 bases and J by 4 bases, with 15 bases left in between. The CDR3 totals 14 residues. Germline loops: CDR1 MGHDK, CDR2 SYGVNS.

In this sample, this clonotype turned up many times. The chain carries TRBV19 and TRBJ2-1; 7 nucleotides align to TRBD2. CDR1 is LNHDA and CDR2 is SQIVND in the germline V gene (reference sequence). V was clipped by 1 base and J by 1 base; unmatched bases: 4. The CDR3 consists of 16 residues. As DNA, the CDR3 is TGTGCCAGTAGTATAGCACTAGCGAGTTCCTACAATGAGCAGTTCTTC. Encoded protein: CASSIALASSYNEQFF.

This clonotype appeared many times. The chain couples TRBV6-2 or TRBV6-3 to TRBJ1-1, with 8 bases that match TRBD1. Trimming at V came to 2 bases and at J to 5 bases, leaving 4 bases not matched to a gene. The CDR3 extends over 14 amino acids. Germline-derived CDR1 and CDR2 are MNHEY and SVGEGT. The CDR3 protein is CASSYRTGRTEAFF. The CDR3, as DNA: TGTGCCAGCAGTTACAGGACAGGGAGGACTGAAGCTTTCTTT.

In this sample, this clonotype turned up many times. The V call is TRBV20-1, the J call TRBJ2-1; 9 bases align to TRBD2. Germline lookup yields CDR1 DFQATT and CDR2 SNEGSKA (reference sequence). The CDR3 length is 15 residues. Germline trimming cut 1 base from V and 9 bases from J; bases unmatched to any gene: 10. CDR3 nucleotide sequence: TGCAGTGCTAGAGCGCCCGGAACTAGCGGGCGTGAGCAGTTCTTC. It yields the protein CSARAPGTSGREQFF.

This clonotype was observed at least ten times. V and J are TRBV6-1 and TRBJ1-1; D gene uncertain. CDR3 size: 14 residues. Trimming pared 6 bases from V and 5 bases from J, leaving 16 bases between. Germline CDR1 reads MNHNS; CDR2 reads SASEGT. This CDR3 reads CASSHLGQATEAFF. CDR3 nucleotides: TGTGCCAGCAGCCATCTCGGGCAGGCGACTGAAGCTTTCTTT.

Comments on this clonotype: At one end, the junction sequence differs from germline, possibly due to a read error. The V gene is TRBV5-8, the J gene TRBJ1-6; 8 bases fit TRBD1. Germline loops: CDR1 SGHTS, CDR2 YDEGEE. This CDR3 has 14 amino acids. Here the CDR3 DNA reads TGTACCAGCAGCTTGGGACAGGCGGATTCACCCCTCCACTTT. Protein product: CTSSLGQADSPLHF.

This clonotype was found a few times. The rearrangement joins TRBV20-1 to TRBJ2-3; 10 nucleotides match TRBD2. Trimming took 2 bases from V and 2 from J; bases not matched to a gene: 4. The CDR3 spans 15 residues. Germline V gives CDR1 DFQATT, CDR2 SNEGSKA (reference sequence). Here the CDR3 reads CSARTGLADTDTQYF. For the CDR3, the DNA is TGCAGTGCTAGAACCGGACTAGCGGACACAGATACGCAGTATTTT.

V is TRBV20-1 and J is TRBJ2-1; 7 bases agree with TRBD1. Per germline, CDR1 DFQATT and CDR2 SNEGSKA (reference sequence). The ends lost 0 bases at V and 2 bases at J; junction bases unmatched: 10. This CDR3 has 17 residues. DNA of the CDR3: TGCAGTGCTAGAGATGCGACGGGACAGTCGACCTACAATGAGCAGTTCTTC. The encoded protein is CSARDATGQSTYNEQFF.

This clonotype was found many times. V usage is TRBV20-1 and J usage is TRBJ2-1, with 9 bases fitting TRBD1. The V gene's germline CDR1 is DFQATT and CDR2 SNEGSKA (reference sequence). Losses at the gene ends were 3 bases for V and 9 bases for J; bases not matched to a gene: 9. The CDR3 is 14 residues long. CDR3 region: CSASGTGYLTEQFF. The DNA for the CDR3 is TGCAGTGCTAGCGGGACAGGGTACCTCACTGAGCAGTTCTTC.

The chain has TRBV6-1 and TRBJ2-7; perhaps TRBD1 as D (6 bases). CDR3 size: 14 residues. V lost 6 bases to trimming and J lost 3 bases, with 15 bases between them. CDR1 is MNHNS, CDR2 SASEGT, per germline. This CDR3 is CASSVGQKRYEQYF. The CDR3 DNA reads as TGTGCCAGCAGCGTAGGACAGAAGCGCTACGAGCAGTACTTC.

This clonotype was detected ten times or more. V usage is TRBV4-1 and J usage is TRBJ2-3, with 9 bases lining up with TRBD2. The CDR3 extends over 17 amino acids. CDR1 is MGHRA and CDR2 is YSYEKL in the germline V gene. The ends lost 0 bases at V and 5 bases at J; junction bases unmatched: 9. The CDR3 protein is CASSQETSGYKLDTQYF. CDR3 nucleotides: TGCGCCAGCAGCCAAGAGACTAGCGGATACAAGCTAGATACGCAGTATTTT.

V usage is TRBV29-1 and J usage is TRBJ1-1, with 7 bases lining up with TRBD1. Trimming took 7 bases from V and 7 from J; bases not matched to a gene: 12. CDR1 is SQVTM and CDR2 is ANQGSEA in the germline V gene. The CDR3 has 13 residues. CDR3 nucleotide sequence: TGCAGCGCTTCCCCACAGGGGTTGGGTGAAGCTTTCTTT. Protein: CSASPQGLGEAFF.

The table lists this clonotype with many counts. The V call is TRBV12-3 or TRBV12-4, the J call TRBJ2-6, with unresolved D. V lost 3 bases to trimming and J lost 1 base, with 1 base between them. This CDR3 region has 13 residues. The CDR3 sequence: CASSLSGANVLTF. The CDR3 DNA reads as TGTGCCAGCAGTTTGTCTGGGGCCAACGTCCTGACTTTC.

The genes are TRBV20-1 and TRBJ2-7; no clear D. The CDR3 is 10 amino acids. Germline CDR1 and CDR2: DFQATT and SNEGSKA (reference sequence). Trimming pared 5 bases from V and 5 bases from J, leaving 7 bases between. In DNA form, the CDR3 reads TGCAGTGCTCTTGTCCACGAGCAGTACTTC. Amino acid sequence: CSALVHEQYF.

This clonotype was detected many times. V usage is TRBV10-3 and J usage is TRBJ1-2; maybe TRBD1 (5 bases). Trimming removed 3 bases at V and 0 bases at J, with 17 bases between. Germline loops: CDR1 ENHRY, CDR2 SYGVKD. CDR3 length: 17 amino acids. CDR3 sequence reads: CAISDSSYRRANYGYTF. In DNA, the CDR3 is TGTGCCATCAGTGACTCATCGTACAGGAGAGCTAACTATGGCTACACCTTC.

Concerning this clonotype: The DNA is omitted, as the CDR3 cannot be located on it reliably, and the CDR3 follows TCRdb's listing. The genes are TRBV20-1 and TRBJ2-6; the table's D call of TRBD2 was not tested on the DNA. Germline assignment: CDR1 DFQATT and CDR2 SNEGSKA (reference sequence). The length of the CDR3 is 15 amino acids, counting both ends. CDR3 amino acids: CSATSGRSGANVLTF.

This clonotype appeared many times. V usage is TRBV7-2 and J usage is TRBJ2-7; possibly TRBD2 for D (5 bases). The CDR3 loop spans 13 amino acids. From germline, CDR1 is SGHTA and CDR2 FQGNSA. V was cut by 4 bases and J by 6 bases, with 13 bases left in between. CDR3 nucleotide sequence: TGTGCCAGCAGCTCCTCCCGCGAGGGCGAGCAGTACTTC. This translates into CASSSSREGEQYF.

CDR3 coding DNA: TGCAGTGCTAGGACCTATGACGAGCAGTACTTC. Its translation: CSARTYDEQYF. The chain joins TRBV20-1 to TRBJ2-7; no clear D. Between the trimmed V and J ends, which lost 3 bases and 5 bases, there was a span of 8 bases. Germline values: CDR1 DFQATT, CDR2 SNEGSKA (reference sequence). This CDR3 is built from 11 residues.

This clonotype was recorded at least ten times. This sequence joins TRBV20-1 and TRBJ2-3; D is undetermined. Germline-derived CDR1 and CDR2 are DFQATT and SNEGSKA (reference sequence). CDR3 size: 14 residues. The CDR3 coding sequence is TGCAGCCCCGTTGACACTACCGGCACAGATACGCAGTATTTT. Translation: CSPVDTTGTDTQYF.

This clonotype showed up many times. The chain's CDR3 is CASNRAAHNEQFF. CDR3 DNA: TGTGCCAGCAACAGGGCCGCCCACAATGAGCAGTTCTTC. The chain uses TRBV11-2 and TRBJ2-1, with D perhaps matching TRBD1 (6 bases). This CDR3 spans 13 amino acids. Looked up from germline, CDR1 is SGHAT and CDR2 is FQNNGV. The V and J ends lost 7 bases and 5 bases respectively, with 12 bases between them. The variable domain in full, completed from reference TRBV11-2 and TRBJ2-1, reads EAGVAQSPRYKIIEKRQSVAFWCNPISGHATLYWYQQILGQGPKLLIQFQNNGVVDDSQLPKDRFSAERLKGVDSTLKIQPAKLEDSAVYLCASNRAAHNEQFFGPGTRLTVL.

In its sample, this clonotype was seen a few times. The CDR3 DNA sequence: TGTGCCGCCGGGACAGACACTAATGAAAAACTGTTTTTT. This sequence encodes CAAGTDTNEKLFF. This sequence joins TRBV10-3 and TRBJ1-4; 7 nucleotides agree with TRBD1. There are 13 residues in the CDR3. V dropped 11 bases and J dropped 2; count of bases not matched to a gene: 5. Germline lookup yields CDR1 ENHRY and CDR2 SYGVKD.

There are many counts of this clonotype. The genes are TRBV5-6 and TRBJ2-7; D unclear. V shed 2 bases and J shed 2 bases, with 11 bases lying between them. The CDR3 sequence is 14 residues long. Germline-derived CDR1 and CDR2 are SGHDT and YYEEEE. The CDR3 is CASSLPRNPYEQYF. The CDR3 region has the DNA TGTGCCAGCAGCTTACCGCGGAACCCCTACGAGCAGTACTTC.